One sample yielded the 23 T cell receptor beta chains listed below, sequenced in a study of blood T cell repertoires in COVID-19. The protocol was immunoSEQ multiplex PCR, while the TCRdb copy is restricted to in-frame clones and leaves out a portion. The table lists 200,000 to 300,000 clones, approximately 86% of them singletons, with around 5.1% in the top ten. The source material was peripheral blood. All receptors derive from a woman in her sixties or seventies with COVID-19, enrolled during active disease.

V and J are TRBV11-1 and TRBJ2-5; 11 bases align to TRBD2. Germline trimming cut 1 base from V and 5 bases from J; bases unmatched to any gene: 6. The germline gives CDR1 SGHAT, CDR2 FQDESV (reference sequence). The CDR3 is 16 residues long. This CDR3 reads CASSLVTSGMGETQYF. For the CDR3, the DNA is TGTGCCAGCAGCTTAGTGACTAGCGGGATGGGGGAGACCCAGTACTTC.

In DNA form, the CDR3 reads TGTGCCCCGGACAGGACAGGGTCTTACAATGAGCAGTTCTTC. Encoded protein: CAPDRTGSYNEQFF. The V and J genes are TRBV21-1 and TRBJ2-1; the listed D gene, TRBD1, was not tested against the DNA. TRBV21-1 is labeled a pseudogene. This CDR3 has 14 residues.

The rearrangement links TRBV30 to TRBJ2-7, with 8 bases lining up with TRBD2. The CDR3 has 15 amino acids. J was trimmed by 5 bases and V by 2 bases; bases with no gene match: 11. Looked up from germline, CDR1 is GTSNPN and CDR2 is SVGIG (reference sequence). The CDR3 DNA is TGTGCCTGGAGTAAGTATAGCGGGATGAGGAACGAGCAGTACTTC. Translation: CAWSKYSGMRNEQYF. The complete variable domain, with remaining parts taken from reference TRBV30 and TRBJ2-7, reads SQTIHQWPATLVQPVGSPLSLECTVEGTSNPNLYWYRQAAGRGLQLLFYSVGIGQISSEVPQNLSASRPQDRQFILSSKKLLLSDSGFYLCAWSKYSGMRNEQYFGPGTRLTVT.

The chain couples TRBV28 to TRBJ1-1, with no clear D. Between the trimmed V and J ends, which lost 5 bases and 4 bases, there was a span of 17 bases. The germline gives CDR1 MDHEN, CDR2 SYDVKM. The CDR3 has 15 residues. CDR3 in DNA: TGTGCCAGCAGTCAACTAGATTCGATCGGCACTGAAGCTTTCTTT. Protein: CASSQLDSIGTEAFF. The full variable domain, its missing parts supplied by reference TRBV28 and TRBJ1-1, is DVKVTQSSRYLVKRTGEKVFLECVQDMDHENMFWYRQDPGLGLRLIYFSYDVKMKEKGDIPEGYSVSREKKERFSLILESASTNQTSMYLCASSQLDSIGTEAFFGQGTRLTVV.

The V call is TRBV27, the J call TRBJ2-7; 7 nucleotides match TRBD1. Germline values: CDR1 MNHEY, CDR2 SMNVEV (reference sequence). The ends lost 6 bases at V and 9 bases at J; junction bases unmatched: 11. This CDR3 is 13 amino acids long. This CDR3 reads CASSRQGFGRQYF. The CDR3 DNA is TGTGCCAGCAGCCGACAGGGTTTTGGACGGCAGTACTTC.

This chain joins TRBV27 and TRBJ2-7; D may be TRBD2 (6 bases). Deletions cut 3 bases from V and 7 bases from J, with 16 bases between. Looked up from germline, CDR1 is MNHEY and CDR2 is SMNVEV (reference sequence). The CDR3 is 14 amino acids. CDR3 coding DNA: TGTGCCAGCAGTTTTCGACCCCTCCGGGGGGAGCAGTACTTC. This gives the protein CASSFRPLRGEQYF.

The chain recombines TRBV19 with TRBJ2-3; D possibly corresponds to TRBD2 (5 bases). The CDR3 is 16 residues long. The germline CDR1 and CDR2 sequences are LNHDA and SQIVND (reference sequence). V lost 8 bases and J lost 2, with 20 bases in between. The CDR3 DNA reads TGTGCCAGTTCCCCCGGCAGAGGAGGCTTCACAGATACGCAGTATTTT. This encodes CASSPGRGGFTDTQYF.

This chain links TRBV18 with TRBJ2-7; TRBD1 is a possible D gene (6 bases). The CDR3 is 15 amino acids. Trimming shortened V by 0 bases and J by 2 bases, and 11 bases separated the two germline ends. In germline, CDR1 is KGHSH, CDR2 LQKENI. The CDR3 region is CASSPPQGFPYEQYF. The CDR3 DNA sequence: TGTGCCAGCTCACCACCGCAGGGGTTCCCCTACGAGCAGTACTTC.

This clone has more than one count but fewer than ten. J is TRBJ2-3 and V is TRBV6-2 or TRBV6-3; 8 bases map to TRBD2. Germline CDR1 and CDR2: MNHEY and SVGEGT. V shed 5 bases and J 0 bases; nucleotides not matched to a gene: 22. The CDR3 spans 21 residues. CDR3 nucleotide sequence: TGTGCCAGCAGTAACGACCCGGACAGCACCGGGACTAGATCTAGCACAGATACGCAGTATTTT. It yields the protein CASSNDPDSTGTRSSTDTQYF.

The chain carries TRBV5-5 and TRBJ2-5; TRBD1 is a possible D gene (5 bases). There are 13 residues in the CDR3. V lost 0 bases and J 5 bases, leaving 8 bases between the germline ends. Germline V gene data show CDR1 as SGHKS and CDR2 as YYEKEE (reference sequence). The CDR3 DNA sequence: TGTGCCAGCAGCTTGGTCAGGGTGGAGACCCAGTACTTC. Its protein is CASSLVRVETQYF.

The CDR3 region is CASSPTAGGQGQPQHF. CDR3 in DNA: TGTGCCAGCTCACCAACCGCGGGGGGGCAGGGTCAGCCCCAGCATTTT. The gene calls are TRBV18 and TRBJ1-5; D may be TRBD1 (6 bases). V was clipped by 2 bases and J by 6 bases, with 17 bases between them. This CDR3 comprises 16 residues. Germline V lookup: CDR1 KGHSH, CDR2 LQKENI.

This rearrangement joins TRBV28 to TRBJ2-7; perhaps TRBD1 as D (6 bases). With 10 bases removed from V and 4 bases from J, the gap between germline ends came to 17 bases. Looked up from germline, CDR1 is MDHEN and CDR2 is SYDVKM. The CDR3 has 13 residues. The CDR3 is CATEEPGEYEQYF. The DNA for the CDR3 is TGTGCCACCGAAGAACCAGGGGAGTACGAGCAGTACTTC.

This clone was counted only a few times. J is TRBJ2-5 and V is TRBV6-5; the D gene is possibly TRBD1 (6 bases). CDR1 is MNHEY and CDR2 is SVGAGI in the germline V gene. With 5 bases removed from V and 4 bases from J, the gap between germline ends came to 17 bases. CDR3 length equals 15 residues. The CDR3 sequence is CASSKPGTLVETQYF. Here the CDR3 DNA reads TGTGCCAGCAGTAAACCCGGGACATTGGTAGAGACCCAGTACTTC.

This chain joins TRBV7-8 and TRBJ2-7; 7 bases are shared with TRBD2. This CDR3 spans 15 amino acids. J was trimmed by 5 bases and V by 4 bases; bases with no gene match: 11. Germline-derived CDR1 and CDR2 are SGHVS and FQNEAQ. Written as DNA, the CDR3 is TGTGCCAGCAGCTCCTCAGGAGCGGGACGGGACGAGCAGTACTTC. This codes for CASSSSGAGRDEQYF.

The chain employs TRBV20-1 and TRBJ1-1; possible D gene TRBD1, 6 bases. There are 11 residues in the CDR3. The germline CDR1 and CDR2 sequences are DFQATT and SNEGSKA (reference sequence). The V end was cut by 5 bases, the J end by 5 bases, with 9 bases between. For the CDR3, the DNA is TGCAGTGCTGCAGGGGCGACTGAAGCTTTCTTT. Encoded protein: CSAAGATEAFF.

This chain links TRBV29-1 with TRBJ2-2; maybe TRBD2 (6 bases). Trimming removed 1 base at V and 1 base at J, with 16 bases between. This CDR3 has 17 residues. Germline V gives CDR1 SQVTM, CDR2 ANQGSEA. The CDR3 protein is CSVEGDRRGQNTGELFF. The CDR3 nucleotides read TGCAGCGTTGAAGGGGATCGGAGGGGCCAGAACACCGGGGAGCTGTTTTTT.

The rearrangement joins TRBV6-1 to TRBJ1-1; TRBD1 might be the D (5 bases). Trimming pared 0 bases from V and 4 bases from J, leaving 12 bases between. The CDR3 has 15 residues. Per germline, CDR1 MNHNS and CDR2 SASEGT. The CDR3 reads CASSEALTAGTEAFF. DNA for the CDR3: TGTGCCAGCAGTGAAGCATTGACAGCCGGCACTGAAGCTTTCTTT.

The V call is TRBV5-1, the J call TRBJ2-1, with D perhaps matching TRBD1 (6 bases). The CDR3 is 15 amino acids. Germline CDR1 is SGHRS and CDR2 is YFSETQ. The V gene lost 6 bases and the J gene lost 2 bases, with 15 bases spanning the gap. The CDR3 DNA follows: TGCGCCAGCAACGAAGGGTCAGGGGCCTACAATGAGCAGTTCTTC. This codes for CASNEGSGAYNEQFF.

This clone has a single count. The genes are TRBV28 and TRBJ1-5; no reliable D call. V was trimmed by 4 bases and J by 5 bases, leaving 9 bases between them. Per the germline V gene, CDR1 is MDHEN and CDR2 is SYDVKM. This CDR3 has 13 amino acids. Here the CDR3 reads CASSSGNYQPQHF. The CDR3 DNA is TGTGCCAGCAGTTCCGGTAACTATCAGCCCCAGCATTTT.

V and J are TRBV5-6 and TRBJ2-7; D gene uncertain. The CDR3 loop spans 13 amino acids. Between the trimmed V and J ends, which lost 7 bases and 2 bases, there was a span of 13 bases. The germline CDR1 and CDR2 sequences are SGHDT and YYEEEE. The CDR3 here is CASSSSRTYEQYF. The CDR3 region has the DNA TGTGCCAGCTCGAGTAGTCGAACCTACGAGCAGTACTTC. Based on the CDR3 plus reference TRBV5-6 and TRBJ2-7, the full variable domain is DAGVTQSPTHLIKTRGQQVTLRCSPKSGHDTVSWYQQALGQGPQFIFQYYEEEERQRGNFPDRFSGHQFPNYSSELNVNALLLGDSALYLCASSSSRTYEQYFGPGTRLTVT.

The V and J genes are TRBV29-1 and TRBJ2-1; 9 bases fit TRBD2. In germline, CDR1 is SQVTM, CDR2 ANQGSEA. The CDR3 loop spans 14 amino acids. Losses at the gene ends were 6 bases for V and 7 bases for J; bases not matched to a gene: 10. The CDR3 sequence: CSVSRGRASNEQFF. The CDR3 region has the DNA TGCAGCGTGTCCCGCGGGAGGGCCTCTAATGAGCAGTTCTTC.

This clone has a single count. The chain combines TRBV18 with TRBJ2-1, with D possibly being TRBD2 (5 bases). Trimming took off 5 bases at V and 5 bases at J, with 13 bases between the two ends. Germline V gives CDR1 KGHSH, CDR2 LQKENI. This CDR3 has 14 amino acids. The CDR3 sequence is CASSSSSANNEQFF. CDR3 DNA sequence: TGTGCCAGCTCAAGTAGTAGCGCCAACAATGAGCAGTTCTTC. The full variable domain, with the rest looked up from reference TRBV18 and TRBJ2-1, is NAGVMQNPRHLVRRRGQEARLRCSPMKGHSHVYWYRQLPEEGLKFMVYLQKENIIDESGMPKERFSAEFPKEGPSILRIQQVVRGDSAAYFCASSSSSANNEQFFGPGTRLTVL.

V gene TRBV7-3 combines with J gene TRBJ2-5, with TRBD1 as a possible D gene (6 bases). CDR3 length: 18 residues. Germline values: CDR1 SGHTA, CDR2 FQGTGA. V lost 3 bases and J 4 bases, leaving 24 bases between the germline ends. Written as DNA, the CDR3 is TGTGCCAGCAGCTTTTCCGGGCCGCTGAACCCCAGGGGAGAGACCCAGTACTTC. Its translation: CASSFSGPLNPRGETQYF.